Listed below are T cell receptor beta chains from one sample, sequenced in a study of blood T cell repertoires in COVID-19. The protocol was immunoSEQ multiplex PCR, while the TCRdb copy is restricted to in-frame clones and leaves out a portion. This table has 20,000 to 25,000 clones, 90% appearing once. The sequenced sample consisted of peripheral blood. The receptors were gathered from an older man with acute or convalescent COVID-19. The CDR3 runs from the conserved cysteine through the conserved F or W. The order of the fields is D gene, clone size, V gene, J gene, CDR3 DNA, CDR3 protein. A D gene is named only where the DNA matches it firmly. Clone size appears in some rows only: once, few, many, or a class for an expanded clone.

D gene: NA; clone size: NA; V gene: TRBV27; J gene: TRBJ2-3; CDR3 DNA: TGTGCCAGCAGTTTACTCGGAGATACGCAGTATTTT; CDR3 protein: CASSLLGDTQYF
D gene: TRBD1; clone size: NA; V gene: TRBV12-3/TRBV12-4; J gene: TRBJ2-1; CDR3 DNA: TGTGCCAGCAGTCCTAGGGGGCCGGAGCAGTTCTTC; CDR3 protein: CASSPRGPEQFF
D gene: NA; clone size: NA; V gene: TRBV7-9; J gene: TRBJ1-4; CDR3 DNA: TGTGCCAGCAGCCCACGAGCGAAAAAACAGGGCGTCACTAATGAAAAACTGTTTTTT; CDR3 protein: CASSPRAKKQGVTNEKLFF
D gene: NA; clone size: NA; V gene: TRBV27; J gene: TRBJ1-3; CDR3 DNA: TGTGCCAGCAGTTTGGGGCAGGGAAACACCATATATTTT; CDR3 protein: CASSLGQGNTIYF
D gene: NA; clone size: NA; V gene: TRBV7-9; J gene: TRBJ2-2; CDR3 DNA: TGTGCCAGCAGCTTGGGGCTTTCCACCGGGGAGCTGTTTTTT; CDR3 protein: CASSLGLSTGELFF
D gene: TRBD2; clone size: NA; V gene: TRBV10-2; J gene: TRBJ2-3; CDR3 DNA: TGCGCCAGCCTGACTAGCGGGGGTAATACGCAGTATTTT; CDR3 protein: CASLTSGGNTQYF
D gene: NA; clone size: NA; V gene: TRBV5-4; J gene: TRBJ2-7; CDR3 DNA: TGTGCCAGCAGCTTGGATCTCAGGGGACCAGCGTCCTACGAGCAGTACTTC; CDR3 protein: CASSLDLRGPASYEQYF
D gene: NA; clone size: NA; V gene: TRBV29-1; J gene: TRBJ2-2; CDR3 DNA: TGCAGCGTCTTAACCCAGGGCAGGGGCTCAGCCGGGGAGCTGTTTTTT; CDR3 protein: CSVLTQGRGSAGELFF
D gene: TRBD1; clone size: NA; V gene: TRBV19; J gene: TRBJ1-5; CDR3 DNA: TGTGCCAGTAGTACCCAGACAGGGCGAGGGATAGGGCCCCAGCATTTT; CDR3 protein: CASSTQTGRGIGPQHF
D gene: TRBD1; clone size: NA; V gene: TRBV20-1; J gene: TRBJ1-1; CDR3 DNA: TGCAGTGCTAGTCCCCAGGGGGCGATGGACACTGAAGCTTTCTTT; CDR3 protein: CSASPQGAMDTEAFF
D gene: TRBD2; clone size: NA; V gene: TRBV5-6; J gene: TRBJ2-1; CDR3 DNA: TGTGCCAGCAGTCCTACTAGCGGGAGAAGGTATGAGCAGTTCTTC; CDR3 protein: CASSPTSGRRYEQFF
D gene: TRBD1; clone size: once; V gene: TRBV5-1; J gene: TRBJ2-7; CDR3 DNA: TGCGCCAGCAGCCTGGGACAGAATAAATACGAGCAGTACTTC; CDR3 protein: CASSLGQNKYEQYF
D gene: NA; clone size: NA; V gene: TRBV6-5; J gene: TRBJ1-1; CDR3 DNA: TGTGCCAGCATCACTCCCCGGTCGCATGAAGCTTTCTTT; CDR3 protein: CASITPRSHEAFF
D gene: NA; clone size: NA; V gene: TRBV7-2; J gene: TRBJ2-3; CDR3 DNA: TGTGCCAGCAGCTCCCGCAGGTCGTCCACAGATACGCAGTATTTT; CDR3 protein: CASSSRRSSTDTQYF
D gene: NA; clone size: NA; V gene: TRBV21-1; J gene: TRBJ2-5; CDR3 DNA: TGTGCCAGCAGCAAATCGAAAGAGACCAAGGGGGAGACCCAGTACTTC; CDR3 protein: CASSKSKETKGETQYF
D gene: NA; clone size: few; V gene: TRBV11-2; J gene: TRBJ1-2; CDR3 DNA: TGTGCCAGCACCCCCGACAGAAACCCATATGGCTACACCTTC; CDR3 protein: CASTPDRNPYGYTF
D gene: NA; clone size: few; V gene: TRBV19; J gene: TRBJ1-6; CDR3 DNA: TGTGCCAGTAGTGGGAGGGAAGTGAGTTCACCCCTCCACTTT; CDR3 protein: CASSGREVSSPLHF
D gene: TRBD1; clone size: NA; V gene: TRBV2; J gene: TRBJ2-2; CDR3 DNA: TGTGCCAGCAGACAGGGGGCGAGCACCGGGGAGCTGTTTTTT; CDR3 protein: CASRQGASTGELFF
D gene: NA; clone size: NA; V gene: TRBV5-1; J gene: TRBJ2-3; CDR3 DNA: TGCGCCAGCAGCTTGGTGGGGAGAGCAGATACGCAGTATTTT; CDR3 protein: CASSLVGRADTQYF
D gene: TRBD2; clone size: NA; V gene: TRBV7-2; J gene: TRBJ2-3; CDR3 DNA: TGTGCCAGCAGCTTAGGGCTAGCGGGGACAGATACGCAGTATTTT; CDR3 protein: CASSLGLAGTDTQYF
D gene: TRBD2; clone size: NA; V gene: TRBV24-1; J gene: TRBJ2-1; CDR3 DNA: TGTGCCACCAGTGATTTAGAAAGCGGGGCCTACAATGAGCAGTTCTTC; CDR3 protein: CATSDLESGAYNEQFF
D gene: TRBD1; clone size: NA; V gene: TRBV6-5; J gene: TRBJ1-5; CDR3 DNA: TGTGCCAGCAGGCTAGACAGGGGTACTCAGCCCCAGCATTTT; CDR3 protein: CASRLDRGTQPQHF
D gene: NA; clone size: once; V gene: TRBV10-3; J gene: TRBJ2-3; CDR3 DNA: TGTGCCATCACTAGGTCTAGTTCCACAGATACGCAGTATTTT; CDR3 protein: CAITRSSSTDTQYF
D gene: NA; clone size: NA; V gene: TRBV2; J gene: TRBJ2-7; CDR3 DNA: TGTGCCAGCAGTCCTCGGGGAGGCTACGAGCAGTACTTC; CDR3 protein: CASSPRGGYEQYF
D gene: NA; clone size: NA; V gene: TRBV24-1; J gene: TRBJ1-1; CDR3 DNA: TGTGCCACCAGGAGGACAGCGAACACTGAAGCTTTCTTT; CDR3 protein: CATRRTANTEAFF
D gene: TRBD2; clone size: NA; V gene: TRBV9; J gene: TRBJ2-1; CDR3 DNA: TGTGCCAGCAGCCCCGGGCTAGCGGGGGGGCTAAATGAGCAGTTCTTC; CDR3 protein: CASSPGLAGGLNEQFF
D gene: NA; clone size: NA; V gene: TRBV28; J gene: TRBJ1-1; CDR3 DNA: TGTGGATCCCGATCTATCACTGAAGCTTTCTTT; CDR3 protein: CGSRSITEAFF
D gene: TRBD1; clone size: NA; V gene: TRBV7-9; J gene: TRBJ2-3; CDR3 DNA: TGTGCCAGCAGCTTGACAGGGGGAGCAGATACGCAGTATTTT; CDR3 protein: CASSLTGGADTQYF
D gene: TRBD2; clone size: NA; V gene: TRBV6-5; J gene: TRBJ2-1; CDR3 DNA: TGTGCCAGCAGTTACTCGATTGGGACTAACTCGGATGAGCAGTTCTTC; CDR3 protein: CASSYSIGTNSDEQFF
D gene: NA; clone size: NA; V gene: TRBV6-5; J gene: TRBJ1-1; CDR3 DNA: TGTGCCAGCAGTCCAGACAGGAGCCCCTATTATGAAGCTTTCTTT; CDR3 protein: CASSPDRSPYYEAFF
D gene: TRBD2; clone size: NA; V gene: TRBV6-6; J gene: TRBJ2-1; CDR3 DNA: TGTGCCAGCAGTCAGGGGGGGACGGGTAGCGGGAGGATCAATGAGCAGTTCTTC; CDR3 protein: CASSQGGTGSGRINEQFF
D gene: TRBD1; clone size: NA; V gene: TRBV14; J gene: TRBJ1-1; CDR3 DNA: TGTGCCAGCAGCCAGAACTCAGGGGGCACTGAAGCTTTCTTT; CDR3 protein: CASSQNSGGTEAFF
D gene: NA; clone size: NA; V gene: TRBV18; J gene: TRBJ1-2; CDR3 DNA: TGTGCCAGCTCACCGAGAGAGGGAGCTAACTATGGCTACACCTTC; CDR3 protein: CASSPREGANYGYTF
D gene: TRBD1; clone size: once; V gene: TRBV7-9; J gene: TRBJ1-1; CDR3 DNA: TGTGCCAGCAGCTATCACCGGGACAGGAACACTGAAGCTTTCTTT; CDR3 protein: CASSYHRDRNTEAFF
D gene: NA; clone size: NA; V gene: TRBV6-5; J gene: TRBJ1-1; CDR3 DNA: TGTGCCAGCTTCCTGGGAGGAGGCACTGAAGCTTTCTTT; CDR3 protein: CASFLGGGTEAFF
D gene: NA; clone size: NA; V gene: TRBV10-3; J gene: TRBJ1-1; CDR3 DNA: TGTGCCATCTGCGAGGTGGTGAACACTGAAGCTTTCTTT; CDR3 protein: CAICEVVNTEAFF
D gene: NA; clone size: NA; V gene: TRBV6-6; J gene: TRBJ2-5; CDR3 DNA: TGTGCCAGCAGTCCGCGCGCGGGGAGGGAGACCCAGTACTTC; CDR3 protein: CASSPRAGRETQYF
D gene: NA; clone size: NA; V gene: TRBV4-3; J gene: TRBJ2-3; CDR3 DNA: TGCGCCAGCAGCCAAGAGAAGTCAGCGGTCGGCACAGATACGCAGTATTTT; CDR3 protein: CASSQEKSAVGTDTQYF
D gene: TRBD1; clone size: NA; V gene: TRBV29-1; J gene: TRBJ2-7; CDR3 DNA: TGCAGCGTTCAGACAGGGGTCGGTTCGTACGAGCAGTACTTC; CDR3 protein: CSVQTGVGSYEQYF
D gene: TRBD2; clone size: NA; V gene: TRBV28; J gene: TRBJ2-1; CDR3 DNA: TGTGCCAGCAGTTTACGGGGCGGGGGCAATGAGCAGTTCTTC; CDR3 protein: CASSLRGGGNEQFF
D gene: NA; clone size: NA; V gene: TRBV20-1; J gene: TRBJ2-1; CDR3 DNA: TGCAGTGCTAGGGGTCCCGGGGAGCAGTTCTTC; CDR3 protein: CSARGPGEQFF
D gene: NA; clone size: NA; V gene: TRBV10-3; J gene: TRBJ2-7; CDR3 DNA: TGTGCCATCAGTGGCACGGAAGGCGGTGGCTACGAGCAGTACTTC; CDR3 protein: CAISGTEGGGYEQYF
D gene: NA; clone size: NA; V gene: TRBV28; J gene: TRBJ2-7; CDR3 DNA: TGTGCCAGCATACTCAGGCGGGGGCCCTCTCGTGAGCAGTACTTC; CDR3 protein: CASILRRGPSREQYF
D gene: NA; clone size: NA; V gene: TRBV27; J gene: TRBJ1-2; CDR3 DNA: TGTGCCAGCAGTTTAAACCCCCGGGTCCTTAACTATGGCTACACCTTC; CDR3 protein: CASSLNPRVLNYGYTF
D gene: NA; clone size: NA; V gene: TRBV18; J gene: TRBJ2-3; CDR3 DNA: TGTGCCAGCTCACCTCCGCGACGGGTGGCGAGCACAGATACGCAGTATTTT; CDR3 protein: CASSPPRRVASTDTQYF
D gene: NA; clone size: NA; V gene: TRBV21-1; J gene: TRBJ1-1; CDR3 DNA: TGTGCCAGCAGCAAAGGCGCCCGACAGGGGAATATGTCTTTCTTT; CDR3 protein: CASSKGARQGNMSFF
D gene: NA; clone size: NA; V gene: TRBV18; J gene: TRBJ2-7; CDR3 DNA: TGTGCCAGCTCCTTGAGCTCCTACGAGCAGTACTTC; CDR3 protein: CASSLSSYEQYF
D gene: NA; clone size: once; V gene: TRBV30; J gene: TRBJ2-3; CDR3 DNA: TGTGCCTGGAGTGTATTCGGGGTCACAGATACGCAGTATTTT; CDR3 protein: CAWSVFGVTDTQYF
D gene: NA; clone size: NA; V gene: TRBV14; J gene: TRBJ2-1; CDR3 DNA: TGTGCCAGCAGCCGCTCCCTCGGACTCAACAATGAGCAGTTCTTC; CDR3 protein: CASSRSLGLNNEQFF
D gene: TRBD1; clone size: NA; V gene: TRBV14; J gene: TRBJ1-2; CDR3 DNA: TGTGCCAGCAGCCAGGACAGGGCCTATGGCTACACCTTC; CDR3 protein: CASSQDRAYGYTF
D gene: NA; clone size: NA; V gene: TRBV5-6; J gene: TRBJ2-3; CDR3 DNA: TGTGCCAGCAGCTTGGAGGGACTTAAAGGCACAGATACGCAGTATTTT; CDR3 protein: CASSLEGLKGTDTQYF
D gene: NA; clone size: few; V gene: TRBV18; J gene: TRBJ2-2; CDR3 DNA: TGTGCCAGCTCACTTCTAGCTCAATCGGAAACCGGGGAGCTGTTTTTT; CDR3 protein: CASSLLAQSETGELFF
D gene: NA; clone size: NA; V gene: TRBV2; J gene: TRBJ1-2; CDR3 DNA: TGTGCCAGCAGTGGAGGGATTGGAAACTATGGCTACACCTTC; CDR3 protein: CASSGGIGNYGYTF
D gene: TRBD1; clone size: NA; V gene: TRBV5-1; J gene: TRBJ1-2; CDR3 DNA: TGCGCCAGCAGCTCAGGGACAGGGGGACTGAACTATGGCTACACCTTC; CDR3 protein: CASSSGTGGLNYGYTF
D gene: TRBD2; clone size: NA; V gene: TRBV9; J gene: TRBJ2-1; CDR3 DNA: TGTGCCAGCAGCGTAGAGGGGCTAGCGGGTTACAATGAGCAGTTCTTC; CDR3 protein: CASSVEGLAGYNEQFF
D gene: TRBD2; clone size: NA; V gene: TRBV7-7; J gene: TRBJ2-3; CDR3 DNA: TGTGCCAGCAGTCGTACTAGCGGGGCGACAGATACGCAGTATTTT; CDR3 protein: CASSRTSGATDTQYF